This entry lists 11 T cell receptor beta chains sequenced from one sample in a study of blood T cell repertoires in COVID-19. The repertoire was sequenced with immunoSEQ multiplex PCR; TCRdb's copy has only in-frame clones and lacks some. The sample yields 48,000 or so clones, more than 70% seen once. Material for sequencing was peripheral blood. The source is a woman in her sixties or seventies with acute or convalescent COVID-19.

The chain recombines TRBV7-9 with TRBJ2-1; D uncertain. The CDR3 loop spans 12 amino acids. The germline V and J ends were trimmed by 8 bases and 7 bases, with 12 bases remaining between them. CDR1 is SEHNR, CDR2 FQNEAQ, per germline (reference sequence). CDR3 coding DNA: TGTGCCAGCGTTTCGATGAGGAATGAGCAGTTCTTC. This encodes CASVSMRNEQFF.

This sequence joins TRBV11-3 and TRBJ2-2, with D maybe TRBD2 (5 bases). There are 16 residues in the CDR3. Germline V gene data show CDR1 as SGHNT and CDR2 as YENEEA. V was cut by 2 bases and J by 0 bases, with 10 bases left in between. The CDR3 sequence: CASSLRLASNTGELFF. The CDR3 DNA reads as TGTGCCAGCAGCTTACGTCTAGCATCGAACACCGGGGAGCTGTTTTTT.

The chain is built from TRBV9 and TRBJ2-3, with 7 nucleotides matching TRBD2. The V and J ends lost 0 bases and 6 bases, in that order; junction bases with no gene match: 7. The CDR3 is 15 residues long. The germline CDR1 and CDR2 sequences are SGDLS and YYNGEE. CDR3 DNA: TGTGCCAGCAGCGTAGTGGCGGGAGAGAGGGATACGCAGTATTTT. Protein product: CASSVVAGERDTQYF.

The chain has TRBV7-8 and TRBJ1-6; 9 bases match TRBD1. The junction had 5 bases not matched to a gene; V was cut back by 5 bases and J by 6 bases. Germline lookup yields CDR1 SGHVS and CDR2 FQNEAQ. The CDR3 is 15 residues long. In DNA form, the CDR3 reads TGTGCCAGCAGCCGGGACAGGGTCCCTAATTCACCCCTCCACTTT. Its translation is CASSRDRVPNSPLHF.

The rearrangement links TRBV5-4 to TRBJ2-3; 10 bases align to TRBD2. CDR3 length equals 17 residues. V shed 0 bases, J shed 3 bases, and the junction held 7 bases outside the gene matches. Germline CDR1 SGHNT, CDR2 YYREEE (reference sequence). The CDR3 is CASSLALLAGFTDTQYF. In DNA, the CDR3 is TGTGCCAGCAGCTTGGCTTTACTAGCGGGATTTACAGATACGCAGTATTTT.

The V and J genes are TRBV11-2 and TRBJ2-3; 8 nucleotides align to TRBD2. The CDR3 covers 15 residues. Looked up from germline, CDR1 is SGHAT and CDR2 is FQNNGV. The V segment lost 4 bases and the J segment 3 bases; nucleotides outside the gene matches: 6. For the CDR3, the DNA is TGTGCCAGCAGCTGGGTAGCGGGGTCGACAGATACGCAGTATTTT. Amino acids: CASSWVAGSTDTQYF.

V gene TRBV9 combines with J gene TRBJ2-2, with D perhaps TRBD2 (5 bases). CDR3 length equals 14 residues. Germline CDR1 reads SGDLS; CDR2 reads YYNGEE. V dropped 0 bases and J dropped 6 bases, with 9 bases sitting between them. CDR3: CASSVARGAGELFF. In DNA form, the CDR3 reads TGTGCCAGCAGCGTAGCTCGGGGAGCCGGGGAGCTGTTTTTT.

V gene TRBV14 combines with J gene TRBJ1-2, with 7 bases that match TRBD1. V was pared by 4 bases and J by 4 bases, with 9 bases of the junction left unmatched. This CDR3 is 15 amino acids long. Germline V gene lookup returns CDR1 SGHDN and CDR2 FVKESK. The CDR3 DNA reads TGTGCCAGCAGCCTCAGACAGGGAAAGGGCTATGGCTACACCTTC. This codes for CASSLRQGKGYGYTF. Drawing the rest from reference TRBV14 and TRBJ1-2, the complete variable domain is EAGVTQFPSHSVIEKGQTVTLRCDPISGHDNLYWYRRVMGKEIKFLLHFVKESKQDESGMPNNRFLAERTGGTYSTLKVQPAELEDSGVYFCASSLRQGKGYGYTFGSGTRLTVV.

The chain joins TRBV5-4 to TRBJ2-2; 8 positions agree with TRBD2. The germline V gene encodes CDR1 SGHNT and CDR2 YYREEE (reference sequence). V trimming: 4 bases; J trimming: 6 bases; junction bases outside the gene matches: 8. CDR3 size: 15 residues. The CDR3 is CASSPPGLESGELFF. The CDR3 DNA sequence: TGTGCCAGCAGCCCACCGGGACTAGAATCCGGGGAGCTGTTTTTT.

CDR3 loop: CASSLGTGGGLTDTQYF. CDR3 coding DNA: TGTGCCAGCAGCTTAGGAACTGGAGGGGGCCTCACAGATACGCAGTATTTT. The V call is TRBV11-3, the J call TRBJ2-3; a weak D match, TRBD1 (7 bases). V shed 1 base and J shed 2 bases, with 16 bases lying between them. CDR3 size: 17 residues. Germline CDR1 reads SGHNT; CDR2 reads YENEEA. The complete variable domain, with remaining parts taken from reference TRBV11-3 and TRBJ2-3, reads EAGVVQSPRYKIIEKKQPVAFWCNPISGHNTLYWYLQNLGQGPELLIRYENEEAVDDSQLPKDRFSAERLKGVDSTLKIQPAELGDSAVYLCASSLGTGGGLTDTQYFGPGTRLTVL.

The chain joins TRBV7-9 to TRBJ2-5; no clear D. Germline-derived CDR1 and CDR2 are SEHNR and FQNEAQ (reference sequence). The CDR3 length is 15 residues. The V end lost 0 bases, the J end lost 5 bases, and 13 bases lay between the germline ends. The DNA for the CDR3 is TGTGCCAGCAGCTTAGCCTCTAGTATAGGCGAGACCCAGTACTTC. Protein product: CASSLASSIGETQYF.